This is a list of T cell receptor beta chains from one sample in a study of tumor-infiltrating lymphocytes in oesophageal squamous cell carcinoma. TCRdb fed the PCR reads into MiXCR, producing one record per CDR3 protein. The sample carries approximately 13,000 distinct CDR3 sequences, over 50% recorded once. The sample comprised esophageal tumor tissue. All receptors derive from a female donor with esophageal squamous cell carcinoma. Both conserved end residues are part of each CDR3. The D gene is left open where the match is weak. Some rows mark clone size as missing; the rest say once, few, many or name a class of expanded clone.

d_gene | len | j_gene | v_gene | abundance | CDR3nt | CDR3aa
- | 12 | TRBJ2-7 | TRBV12-3/TRBV12-4 | - | TGTGCCAGCTGCAGCACAGGGTACGAGCAGTACTTC | CASCSTGYEQYF
TRBD1 | 12 | TRBJ2-7 | TRBV18 | - | TGTGCCAGCTCCCCAAGGGGGCGCGAGCAGTACTTC | CASSPRGREQYF
- | 15 | TRBJ2-5 | TRBV7-2 | few | TGTGCCAGCAGCTTGGTCAGAGGGGGAGGGGAGACCCAGTACTTC | CASSLVRGGGETQYF
- | 13 | TRBJ2-1 | TRBV7-6 | few | TGTGCCAGCAGCTTCTCCGAGGACAATGAGCAGTTCTTC | CASSFSEDNEQFF
- | 14 | TRBJ1-2 | TRBV5-1 | many | TGCGCCAGCAGCTTGGACAGGGAGAACTATGGCTACACCTTC | CASSLDRENYGYTF
- | 16 | TRBJ2-6 | TRBV28 | many | TGTGCCAGCAAACGGGGGCTGAGCTCTGGGGCCAACGTCCTGACTTTC | CASKRGLSSGANVLTF
- | 11 | TRBJ1-1 | TRBV19 | - | TGTGCCAGTACGGTGAACACTGAAGCTTTCTTT | CASTVNTEAFF
- | 16 | TRBJ2-4 | TRBV27 | - | TGTGCCAGCAGTTCCTGGGGGGGCTGGGGTAATTCACCCCTCCACTTC | CASSSWGGWGNSPLHF
- | 16 | TRBJ2-1 | TRBV11-2 | - | TGTGCCAGCAGCTTAGTGGCAGGTTCTTCCTACAATGAGCAGTTCTTC | CASSLVAGSSYNEQFF
TRBD1 | 15 | TRBJ2-5 | TRBV7-3 | few | TGTGCCAGCAGCTTAATGGGGACAGGCGGGGAGACCCAGTACTTC | CASSLMGTGGETQYF
- | 15 | TRBJ2-3 | TRBV4-2 | many | TGTGCCAGCAGCCAAGTCCAGGGGAGCACAGATACGCAGTATTTT | CASSQVQGSTDTQYF
TRBD2 | 18 | TRBJ2-5 | TRBV7-2 | few | TGTGCCAGCAGCTTAAGGCCTAGCGGGAGAATGAGGCAAGAGACCCAGTACTTC | CASSLRPSGRMRQETQYF
TRBD2 | 15 | TRBJ2-1 | TRBV7-2 | once | TGTGCCAGCAGCTTCGGGGGGGCGCGGGGCAATGAGCAGTTCTTC | CASSFGGARGNEQFF
- | 15 | TRBJ2-7 | TRBV7-9 | medium-sized | TGTGCCAGCAGCTATTTTAAGTTTGGTTGGGACGAGCAGTACTTC | CASSYFKFGWDEQYF
TRBD2 | 13 | TRBJ2-5 | TRBV7-6 | - | TGTGCCAGCAGCCCGGGGGGGAAAGAGACCCAGTACTTC | CASSPGGKETQYF
- | 14 | TRBJ1-5 | TRBV28 | many | TGTGCCAGCAGTTTTGCGGGGTCACGGCAGCCCCAGCATTTT | CASSFAGSRQPQHF
- | 14 | TRBJ2-7 | TRBV7-2 | large | TGTGCCAGCAGCTTAGGGCCGCGGGCCTACGAGCAGTACTTC | CASSLGPRAYEQYF
- | 13 | TRBJ2-7 | TRBV7-9 | - | TGTGCCAGCAGCACTGACAATCTTTACGAGCAGTACTTC | CASSTDNLYEQYF
- | 16 | TRBJ2-3 | TRBV7-3 | once | TGTGCCAGCAGCTCGCCGAGCTGGGGGGCATTGGATACGCAGTATTTT | CASSSPSWGALDTQYF
TRBD1 | 15 | TRBJ2-5 | TRBV10-3 | - | TGTGCCACCAGCCCGGGACAGGGTTACCAAGAGACCCAGTACTTC | CATSPGQGYQETQYF
TRBD2 | 15 | TRBJ2-1 | TRBV7-2 | once | TGTGCCAGCAGCTTATCCGGGACTAGCGGGGGGGAGCAGTTCTTC | CASSLSGTSGGEQFF
- | 15 | TRBJ2-1 | TRBV12-3/TRBV12-4 | - | TGTGCCAGCAGTTCTACCCGGGTCTCCTACAATGAGCAGTTCTTC | CASSSTRVSYNEQFF
TRBD2 | 15 | TRBJ2-7 | TRBV6-1 | many | TGTGCCAGCAATAGGGGACTAGCGGGAGTTGTCGAGCAGTACTTC | CASNRGLAGVVEQYF